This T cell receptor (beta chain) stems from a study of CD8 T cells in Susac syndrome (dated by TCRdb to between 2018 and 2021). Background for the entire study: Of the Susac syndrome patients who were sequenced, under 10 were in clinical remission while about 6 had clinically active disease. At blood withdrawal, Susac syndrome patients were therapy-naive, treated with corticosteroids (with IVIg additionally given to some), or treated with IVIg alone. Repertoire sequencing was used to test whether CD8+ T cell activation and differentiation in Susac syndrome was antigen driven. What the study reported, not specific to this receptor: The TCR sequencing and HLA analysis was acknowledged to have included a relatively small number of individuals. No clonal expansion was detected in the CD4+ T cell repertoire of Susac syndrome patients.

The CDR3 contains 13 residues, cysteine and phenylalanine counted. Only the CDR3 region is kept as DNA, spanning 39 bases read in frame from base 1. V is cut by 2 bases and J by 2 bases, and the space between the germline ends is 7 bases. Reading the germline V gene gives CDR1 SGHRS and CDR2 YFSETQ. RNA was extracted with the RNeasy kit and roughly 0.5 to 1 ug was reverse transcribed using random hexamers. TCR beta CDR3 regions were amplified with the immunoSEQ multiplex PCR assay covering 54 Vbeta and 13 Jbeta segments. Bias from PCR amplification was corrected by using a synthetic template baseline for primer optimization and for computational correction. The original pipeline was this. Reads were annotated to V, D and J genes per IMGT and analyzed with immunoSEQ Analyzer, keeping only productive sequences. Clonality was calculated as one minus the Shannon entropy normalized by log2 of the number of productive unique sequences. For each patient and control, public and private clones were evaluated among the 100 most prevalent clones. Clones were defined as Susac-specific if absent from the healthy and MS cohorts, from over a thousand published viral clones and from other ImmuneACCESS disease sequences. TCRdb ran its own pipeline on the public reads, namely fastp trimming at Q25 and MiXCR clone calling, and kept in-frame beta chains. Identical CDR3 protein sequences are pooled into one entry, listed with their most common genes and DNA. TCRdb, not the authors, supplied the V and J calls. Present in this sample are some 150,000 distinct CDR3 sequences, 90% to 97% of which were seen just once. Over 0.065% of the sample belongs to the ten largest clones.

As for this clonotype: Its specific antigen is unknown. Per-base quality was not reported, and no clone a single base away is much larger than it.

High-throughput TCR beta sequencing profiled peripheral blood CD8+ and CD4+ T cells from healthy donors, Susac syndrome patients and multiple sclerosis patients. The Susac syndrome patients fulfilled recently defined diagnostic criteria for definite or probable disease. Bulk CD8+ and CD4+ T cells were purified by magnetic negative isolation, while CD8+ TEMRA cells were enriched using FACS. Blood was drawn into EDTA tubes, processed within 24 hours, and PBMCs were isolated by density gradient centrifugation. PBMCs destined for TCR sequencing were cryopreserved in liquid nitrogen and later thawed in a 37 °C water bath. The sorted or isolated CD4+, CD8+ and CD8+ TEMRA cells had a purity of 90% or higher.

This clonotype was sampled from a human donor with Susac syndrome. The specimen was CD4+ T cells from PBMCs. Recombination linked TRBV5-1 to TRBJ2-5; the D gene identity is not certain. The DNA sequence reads TGCGCCAGCAGCTTCCAGTCACAAGAGACCCAGTACTTC. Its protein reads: CASSFQSQETQYF.